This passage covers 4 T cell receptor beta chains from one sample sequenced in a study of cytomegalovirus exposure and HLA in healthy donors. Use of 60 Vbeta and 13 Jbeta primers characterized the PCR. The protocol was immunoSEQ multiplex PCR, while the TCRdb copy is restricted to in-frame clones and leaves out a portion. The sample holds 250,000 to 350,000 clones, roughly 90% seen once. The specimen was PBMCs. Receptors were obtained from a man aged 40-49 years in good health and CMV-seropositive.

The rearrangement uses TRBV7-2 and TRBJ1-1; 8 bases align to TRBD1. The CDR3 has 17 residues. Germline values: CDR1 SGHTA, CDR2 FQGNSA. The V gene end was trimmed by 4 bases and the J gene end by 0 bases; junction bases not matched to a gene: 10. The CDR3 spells CASSSTDRGILNTEAFF. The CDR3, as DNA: TGTGCCAGCAGCTCCACCGACAGGGGCATTTTGAACACTGAAGCTTTCTTT.

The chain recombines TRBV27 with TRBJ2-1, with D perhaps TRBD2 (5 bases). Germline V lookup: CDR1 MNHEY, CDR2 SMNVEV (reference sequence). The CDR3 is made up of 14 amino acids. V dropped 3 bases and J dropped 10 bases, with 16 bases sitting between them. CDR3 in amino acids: CASSLVVAGPEQFF. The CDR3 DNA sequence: TGTGCCAGCAGTTTGGTTGTTGCGGGCCCCGAGCAGTTCTTC.

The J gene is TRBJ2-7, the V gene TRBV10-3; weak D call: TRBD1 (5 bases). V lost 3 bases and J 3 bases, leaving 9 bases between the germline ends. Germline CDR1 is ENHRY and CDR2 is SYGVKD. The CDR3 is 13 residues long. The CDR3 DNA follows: TGTGCCATCAGTGATGGGGCTAGCTACGAGCAGTACTTC. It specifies CAISDGASYEQYF.

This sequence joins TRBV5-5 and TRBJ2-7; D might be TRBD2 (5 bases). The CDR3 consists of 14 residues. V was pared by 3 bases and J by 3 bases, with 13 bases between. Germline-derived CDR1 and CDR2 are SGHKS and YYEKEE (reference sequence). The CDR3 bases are TGTGCCAGCAGCTCCGGTTCCGGGATCTACGAGCAGTACTTC. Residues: CASSSGSGIYEQYF.